This T cell receptor (beta chain) was recorded in a study of blood T cell repertoires in COVID-19. Study-wide background: Both acute and convalescent COVID-19 samples were obtained from the United States, Italy and Spain. Sources were T cells, B-cell-depleted T cells, or PBMCs; the material itself was cDNA or gDNA.

The method was immunoSEQ multiplex PCR; TCRdb's version includes in-frame clones alone and lacks a portion of them. Of 130,000 to 150,000 clones listed, 85% to 90% were seen once; the top ten hold over 2%. The CDR3 covers 18 residues. Trimming at V came to 1 base and at J to 5 bases, leaving 9 bases not matched to a gene. From germline, CDR1 is LGHDT and CDR2 YNNKEL (reference sequence). This clone appeared a few times. This chain links TRBV3-1 (or the pseudogene TRBV3-2) with TRBJ2-2, with 11 bases that match TRBD1. This TCR was recovered from a human donor in a cohort sampled during active COVID-19. The sample consisted of peripheral blood. DNA for the CDR3: TGTGCCAGCAGCCAAGCGGGGACAGGGGGTTTTCTTACCGGGGAGCTGTTTTTT. Protein product: CASSQAGTGGFLTGELFF.